Below are 27 T cell receptor beta chains sequenced from a single sample in a study of OX40 agonist ivuxolimab in advanced cancers. Only in-frame clones appear in the TCRdb table, and some are missing; sequencing was by immunoSEQ multiplex PCR. Of about 35,000 clones detected, roughly 90% appear once; the ten largest clones hold roughly a fifth. The sample was CD4+ or CD8+ T cells sorted from blood, taken in a trial of the OX40 agonist ivuxolimab. The receptors here all came from an adult with an advanced solid tumor such as melanoma, head and neck, liver or kidney cancer.

The gene calls are TRBV9 and TRBJ2-2; D is undetermined. V was clipped by 0 bases and J by 6 bases, with 6 bases between them. Germline V gene lookup returns CDR1 SGDLS and CDR2 YYNGEE. The CDR3 covers 13 residues. The CDR3 protein is CASSVVASGELFF. The CDR3 DNA reads as TGTGCCAGCAGCGTAGTGGCTTCCGGGGAGCTGTTTTTT.

The chain joins TRBV6-1 to TRBJ2-7; D possibly corresponds to TRBD1 (6 bases). The CDR3 consists of 11 residues. With 6 bases removed from V and 4 bases from J, the gap between germline ends came to 7 bases. Germline V gives CDR1 MNHNS, CDR2 SASEGT. This chain's CDR3 is CASRDSYEQYF. CDR3 nucleotides: TGTGCCAGCAGGGACAGTTACGAGCAGTACTTC.

V and J are TRBV7-9 and TRBJ1-1; D might be TRBD1 (5 bases). Germline V gives CDR1 SEHNR, CDR2 FQNEAQ (reference sequence). The germline V and J ends were trimmed by 1 base and 3 bases, with 6 bases remaining between them. The CDR3 runs 13 residues. CDR3 nucleotides: TGTGCCAGCAGCTTAGGACAGTACACTGAAGCTTTCTTT. Encoded protein: CASSLGQYTEAFF.

The rearrangement uses TRBV11-3 and TRBJ2-7, with 11 bases matching TRBD2. This CDR3 comprises 17 residues. The trim removed 1 base at V and 3 bases at J, leaving 8 bases unmatched. Germline CDR1 reads SGHNT; CDR2 reads YENEEA. Here the CDR3 DNA reads TGTGCCAGCAGCTTAGTACTAGCGGGAGATGGGAGCTACGAGCAGTACTTC. It is translated as CASSLVLAGDGSYEQYF.

This clone was seen a single time. The V gene is TRBV6-5, the J gene TRBJ1-2, with D perhaps matching TRBD1 (5 bases). The CDR3 spans 16 residues. V lost 4 bases and J 3 bases, leaving 18 bases between the germline ends. CDR1 is MNHEY, CDR2 SVGAGI, per germline. The CDR3 sequence: CASSSLIGQAYYGYTF. The CDR3 region has the DNA TGTGCCAGCAGTTCTTTAATCGGACAAGCTTACTATGGCTACACCTTC.

The rearrangement uses TRBV28 and TRBJ1-5; a weak D match, TRBD1 (5 bases). The CDR3 is 16 residues long. The germline gives CDR1 MDHEN, CDR2 SYDVKM. V lost 3 bases to trimming and J lost 2 bases, with 14 bases between them. CDR3 loop: CASSFRGGARNQPQHF. The CDR3 coding sequence is TGTGCCAGCAGTTTTAGGGGCGGGGCTCGCAATCAGCCCCAGCATTTT.

This sequence joins TRBV6-4 and TRBJ1-1, with 7 bases that match TRBD1. Per germline, CDR1 MRHNA and CDR2 SNTAGT. This CDR3 has 14 amino acids. V was pared by 0 bases and J by 5 bases, with 3 bases of the junction left unmatched. DNA for the CDR3: TGTGCCAGCAGTGACTCGAGGGGGCGGACTGAAGCTTTCTTT. Translation gives CASSDSRGRTEAFF.

This sequence joins TRBV6-1 and TRBJ2-1, with D maybe TRBD2 (5 bases). The CDR3 runs 14 residues. Per germline, CDR1 MNHNS and CDR2 SASEGT. V gave up 1 base and J gave up 8 bases, with 12 bases separating them. The CDR3 nucleotides read TGTGCCAGCAGTGAAGGGAGAGGGATCGATGAGCAGTTCTTC. This sequence encodes CASSEGRGIDEQFF.

The gene calls are TRBV7-9 and TRBJ1-2; D ambiguous. Trimming stripped 1 base from V and 0 bases from J, with 9 bases between. The CDR3 is 15 residues long. CDR1 SEHNR and CDR2 FQNEAQ come from the germline V gene (reference sequence). The CDR3 loop is CASSLDPLSNYGYTF. The CDR3 DNA is TGTGCCAGCAGCTTAGATCCTCTCTCTAACTATGGCTACACCTTC.

The chain links TRBV2 to TRBJ1-6, with TRBD1 identical over 8 bases. Germline V gives CDR1 SNHLY, CDR2 FYNNEI. V trimming: 3 bases; J trimming: 6 bases; junction bases outside the gene matches: 1. The length of the CDR3 is 14 residues. This CDR3 reads CASSEGQANSPLHF. CDR3 bases: TGTGCCAGCAGTGAGGGACAGGCTAATTCACCCCTCCACTTT.

The V gene is TRBV11-2, the J gene TRBJ2-7, with 9 positions matching TRBD2. The CDR3 spans 15 residues. The J segment lost 2 bases and the V segment lost 1 base, leaving 3 bases of the junction unmatched. CDR1 and CDR2 from the germline V gene are SGHAT and FQNNGV. CDR3 protein: CASSLVSSGTYEQYF. CDR3 DNA: TGTGCCAGCAGCTTAGTGTCTAGCGGGACCTACGAGCAGTACTTC.

The chain carries TRBV2 and TRBJ2-7; D not certain. This CDR3 spans 13 amino acids. Germline loops: CDR1 SNHLY, CDR2 FYNNEI. Trimming left V 4 bases short and J 0 bases short, with 7 bases between. In nucleotides, the CDR3 is TGTGCCAGCAGTGTCCAGAACTCCTACGAGCAGTACTTC. It codes for CASSVQNSYEQYF.

The chain uses TRBV28 and TRBJ2-7, with 9 bases fitting TRBD1. The CDR3 is made up of 16 amino acids. After removal of 3 bases from V and 4 bases from J, the junction contained 10 bases not matched to a gene. Germline CDR1 reads MDHEN; CDR2 reads SYDVKM. CDR3 nucleotide sequence: TGTGCCAGCAGTTTCTTCGGGACAGGGCCAGGGTACGAGCAGTACTTC. It codes for CASSFFGTGPGYEQYF.

The rearrangement links TRBV11-2 to TRBJ2-5, with D maybe TRBD2 (5 bases). The J call may not be correct, given that the DNA end is closer to TRBJ2-7. This CDR3 contains 14 residues. CDR1 is SGHAT and CDR2 is FQNNGV in the germline V gene. The CDR3 loop is CASSFYGITYEQYF. The CDR3 region has the DNA TGTGCCAGCAGCTTTTACGGGATCACCTACGAGCAGTACTTC.

The chain recombines TRBV25-1 with TRBJ2-7, with 9 bases fitting TRBD1. Germline CDR1 is MGHDK and CDR2 is SYGVNS. V was pared by 3 bases and J by 2 bases, with 5 bases of the junction left unmatched. The CDR3 spans 15 residues. CDR3 sequence reads: CASSELRDRAYEQYF. Written as DNA, the CDR3 is TGTGCCAGCAGTGAGCTCCGGGACAGGGCCTACGAGCAGTACTTC.

The V call is TRBV6-5, the J call TRBJ2-3; 9 bases line up with TRBD2. V lost 10 bases and J lost 9; bases outside the gene matches: 17. Germline CDR1 is MNHEY and CDR2 is SVGAGI. This CDR3 has 15 amino acids. CDR3 sequence reads: CATIGLAQLGGTQYF. The CDR3 bases are TGTGCCACCATAGGACTAGCGCAACTCGGGGGAACGCAGTATTTT.

The table lists this clone with a few counts. The V call is TRBV6-1, the J call TRBJ1-3, with D possibly being TRBD1 (6 bases). Germline V gene sequence: CDR1 MNHNS, CDR2 SASEGT. The CDR3 length is 15 residues. The germline V and J ends were trimmed by 0 bases and 2 bases, with 8 bases remaining between them. DNA of the CDR3: TGTGCCAGCAGTGAAGCCCCAGGGGCTGGAAACACCATATATTTT. Translated, it gives CASSEAPGAGNTIYF.

The V and J genes are TRBV12-5 and TRBJ1-5; D gene uncertain. The CDR3 covers 17 residues. Trimming took 2 bases from V and 5 from J, leaving 19 bases between them. Germline CDR1 and CDR2: LGHNT and FRNRAP. In nucleotides, the CDR3 is TGTGCTAGTGGTTTGTCGACCTCCCTATCTTCCTATCAGCCCCAGCATTTT. Translation gives CASGLSTSLSSYQPQHF.

This sequence joins TRBV28 and TRBJ1-1, with 9 bases fitting TRBD1. The germline V gene encodes CDR1 MDHEN and CDR2 SYDVKM. CDR3 length equals 16 residues. V trimming: 7 bases; J trimming: 0 bases; junction bases outside the gene matches: 9. This CDR3 reads CASTGTGLTMNTEAFF. The CDR3 nucleotides read TGTGCCAGCACCGGGACAGGGCTTACCATGAACACTGAAGCTTTCTTT.

This chain links TRBV6-1 with TRBJ2-7, with D unresolved. This CDR3 contains 14 residues. Trimming removed 3 bases from V and 3 bases from J, with 12 bases in between. Per germline, CDR1 MNHNS and CDR2 SASEGT. The CDR3 spells CASSERKGIYEQYF. The CDR3 region has the DNA TGTGCCAGCAGTGAGAGAAAAGGTATCTACGAGCAGTACTTC.

The rearrangement links TRBV20-1 to TRBJ2-7; D not resolved. V lost 5 bases and J 5 bases, leaving 10 bases between the germline ends. The CDR3 has 11 residues. Germline loops: CDR1 DFQATT, CDR2 SNEGSKA (reference sequence). CDR3 sequence: CSARSNDEQYF. The CDR3 bases are TGCAGTGCTCGATCCAATGACGAGCAGTACTTC.

This chain uses TRBV6-1 with TRBJ2-7; D unresolved. The V end lost 6 bases, the J end lost 5 bases, and 11 bases lay between the germline ends. The V gene's germline CDR1 is MNHNS and CDR2 SASEGT. The CDR3 spans 12 residues. This CDR3 is CASRDNPNEQYF. CDR3 nucleotide sequence: TGTGCCAGCAGAGACAATCCGAACGAGCAGTACTTC.

Notes on this clone: An end of the junction does not agree with germline; a read error may underlie this. This chain links TRBV6-1 with TRBJ2-7, with TRBD2 identical over 10 bases. CDR1 and CDR2 (germline): MNHNS, SASEGT. This CDR3 is built from 14 residues. The CDR3 DNA is TGTGCCAGCACTGAAGTAGCGGGGGGCTACGAGCAGTACTTC. This translates into CASTEVAGGYEQYF.

The rearrangement joins TRBV7-2 to TRBJ1-5; D uncertain. The CDR3 covers 16 residues. V dropped 1 base and J dropped 0 bases, with 10 bases sitting between them. Germline V lookup: CDR1 SGHTA, CDR2 FQGNSA. The CDR3 DNA reads TGTGCCAGCAGCTTAGTTGGAGGATATAGCAATCAGCCCCAGCATTTT. This sequence encodes CASSLVGGYSNQPQHF.

The V and J genes are TRBV9 and TRBJ2-1; no reliable D call. The germline V gene encodes CDR1 SGDLS and CDR2 YYNGEE. Trimming removed 0 bases at V and 2 bases at J, with 12 bases between. The CDR3 spans 16 residues. CDR3 coding DNA: TGTGCCAGCAGCGTAGGATGGGAAGGAACCTACAATGAGCAGTTCTTC. Translation: CASSVGWEGTYNEQFF.

The V gene is TRBV28, the J gene TRBJ1-4, with D possibly TRBD1 on 6 matching bases. Germline CDR1 and CDR2: MDHEN and SYDVKM. The CDR3 length is 17 residues. The ends were cut back, 6 bases at V and 4 bases at J, with 21 bases in the middle. The CDR3 loop is CASSKMGGRIGNEKLFF. CDR3 sequence (DNA): TGTGCCAGCAGCAAAATGGGGGGGCGCATCGGTAATGAAAAACTGTTTTTT.

This chain connects TRBV7-6 to TRBJ2-5; D tentatively fits TRBD1 or TRBD2 (5 bases each). V lost 5 bases and J lost 9, with 16 bases in between. This CDR3 has 13 residues. The germline V gene encodes CDR1 SGHVS and CDR2 FNYEAQ. CDR3 sequence: CASSPTGPGAQYF. In DNA form, the CDR3 reads TGTGCCAGCAGCCCCACGGGGCCCGGGGCCCAGTACTTC.